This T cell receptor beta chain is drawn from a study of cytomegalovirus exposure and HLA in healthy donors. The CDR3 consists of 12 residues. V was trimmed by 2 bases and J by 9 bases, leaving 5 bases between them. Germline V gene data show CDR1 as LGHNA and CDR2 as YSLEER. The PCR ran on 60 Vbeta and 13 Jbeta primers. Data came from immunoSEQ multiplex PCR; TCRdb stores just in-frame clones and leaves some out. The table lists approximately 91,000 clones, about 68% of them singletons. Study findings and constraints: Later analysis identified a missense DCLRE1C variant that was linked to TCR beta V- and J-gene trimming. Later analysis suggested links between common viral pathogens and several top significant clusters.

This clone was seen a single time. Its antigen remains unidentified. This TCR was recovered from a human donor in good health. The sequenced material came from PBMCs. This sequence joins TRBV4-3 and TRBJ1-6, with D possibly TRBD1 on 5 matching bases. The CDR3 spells CASSQRGSPLHF. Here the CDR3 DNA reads TGCGCCAGCAGCCAAAGGGGTTCACCCCTCCACTTT.